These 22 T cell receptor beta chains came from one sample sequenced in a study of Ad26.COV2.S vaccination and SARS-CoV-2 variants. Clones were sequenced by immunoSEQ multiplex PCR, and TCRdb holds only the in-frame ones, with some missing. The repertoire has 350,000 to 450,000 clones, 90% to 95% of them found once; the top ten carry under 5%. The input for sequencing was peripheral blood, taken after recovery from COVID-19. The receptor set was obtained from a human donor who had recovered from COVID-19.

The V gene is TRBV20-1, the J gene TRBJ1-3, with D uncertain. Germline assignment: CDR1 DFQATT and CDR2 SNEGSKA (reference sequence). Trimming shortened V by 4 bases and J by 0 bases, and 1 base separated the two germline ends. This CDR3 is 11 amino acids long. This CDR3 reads CSANSGNTIYF. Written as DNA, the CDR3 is TGCAGTGCTAACTCTGGAAACACCATATATTTT.

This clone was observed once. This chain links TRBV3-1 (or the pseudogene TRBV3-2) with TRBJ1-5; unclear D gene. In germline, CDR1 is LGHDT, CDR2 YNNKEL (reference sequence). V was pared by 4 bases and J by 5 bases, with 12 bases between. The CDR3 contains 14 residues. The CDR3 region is CASSPLESDQPQHF. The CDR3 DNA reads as TGTGCCAGCAGCCCCCTCGAGAGCGATCAGCCCCAGCATTTT.

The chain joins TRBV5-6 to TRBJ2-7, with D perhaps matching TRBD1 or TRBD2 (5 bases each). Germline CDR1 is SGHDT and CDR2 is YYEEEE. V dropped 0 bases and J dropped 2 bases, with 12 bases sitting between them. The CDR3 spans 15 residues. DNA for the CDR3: TGTGCCAGCAGCTTGGGAATAGGGACGACCTACGAGCAGTACTTC. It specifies CASSLGIGTTYEQYF.

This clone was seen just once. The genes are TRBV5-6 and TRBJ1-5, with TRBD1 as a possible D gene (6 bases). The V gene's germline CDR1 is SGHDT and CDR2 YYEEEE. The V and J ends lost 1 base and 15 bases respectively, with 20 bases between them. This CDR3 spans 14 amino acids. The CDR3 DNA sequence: TGTGCCAGCAGCTTGAGACGGGGGCCCCCGTCTTGGCATTTT. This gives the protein CASSLRRGPPSWHF.

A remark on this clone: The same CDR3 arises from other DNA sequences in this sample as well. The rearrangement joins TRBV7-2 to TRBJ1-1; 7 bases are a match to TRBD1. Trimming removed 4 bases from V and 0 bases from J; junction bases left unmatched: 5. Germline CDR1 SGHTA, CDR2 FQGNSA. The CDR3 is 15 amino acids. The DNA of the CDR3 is TGTGCCAGCAGCTCTAGACAGGGTATGAACACTGAAGCTTTCTTT. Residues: CASSSRQGMNTEAFF.

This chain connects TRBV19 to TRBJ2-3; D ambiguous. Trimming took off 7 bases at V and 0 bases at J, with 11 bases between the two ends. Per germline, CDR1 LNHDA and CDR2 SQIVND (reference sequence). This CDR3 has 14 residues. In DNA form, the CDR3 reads TGTGCCAGTAATGCGGCCACTAGCACAGATACGCAGTATTTT. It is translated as CASNAATSTDTQYF.

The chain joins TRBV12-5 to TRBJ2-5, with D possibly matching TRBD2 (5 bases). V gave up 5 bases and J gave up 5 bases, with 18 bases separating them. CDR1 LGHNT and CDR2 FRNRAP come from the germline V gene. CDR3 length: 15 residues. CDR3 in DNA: TGTGCTAGTGGTCCCACCCCGTCCGGGGAGGAGACCCAGTACTTC. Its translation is CASGPTPSGEETQYF.

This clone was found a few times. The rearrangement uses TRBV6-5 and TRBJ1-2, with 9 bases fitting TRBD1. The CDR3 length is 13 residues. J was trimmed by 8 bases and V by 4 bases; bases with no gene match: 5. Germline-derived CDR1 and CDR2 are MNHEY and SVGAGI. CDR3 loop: CASSLQGAGGYTF. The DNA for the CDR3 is TGTGCCAGCAGTTTACAGGGGGCCGGCGGCTACACCTTC.

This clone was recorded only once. For the CDR3, the DNA is TGCGCCAGCAGCTTGGGCCCCGTAGCGGGGGGGCCCGAGACCCAGTACTTC. Translating it yields CASSLGPVAGGPETQYF. V gene TRBV5-1 combines with J gene TRBJ2-5; 11 bases line up with TRBD2. There are 17 residues in the CDR3. Unmatched junction bases numbered 9, after V lost 0 bases and J lost 5 bases. In germline, CDR1 is SGHRS, CDR2 YFSETQ.

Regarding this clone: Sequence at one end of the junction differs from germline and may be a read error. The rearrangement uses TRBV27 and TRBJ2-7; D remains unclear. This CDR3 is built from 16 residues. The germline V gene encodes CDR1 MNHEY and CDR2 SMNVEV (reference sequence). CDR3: CASSQSDPSSSCEQYF. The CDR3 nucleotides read TGTGCCAGCAGTCAATCAGACCCGTCAAGCTCCTGCGAGCAGTACTTC.

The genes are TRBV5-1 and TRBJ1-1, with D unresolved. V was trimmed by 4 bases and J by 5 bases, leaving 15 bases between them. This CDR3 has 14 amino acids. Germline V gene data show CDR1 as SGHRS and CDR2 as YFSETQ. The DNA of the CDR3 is TGCGCCAGCAGCCCGGCGGGTGCCGGGACTGAAGCTTTCTTT. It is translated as CASSPAGAGTEAFF.

The CDR3 is CAISDQGQGAYTQYF. CDR3 nucleotides: TGTGCCATCAGTGACCAGGGACAGGGGGCTTATACGCAGTATTTT. The chain employs TRBV10-3 and TRBJ2-3; TRBD1 matches at 12 bases. V gave up 3 bases and J gave up 7 bases; unmatched junction bases: 5. Germline CDR1 and CDR2: ENHRY and SYGVKD. This CDR3 region has 15 residues.

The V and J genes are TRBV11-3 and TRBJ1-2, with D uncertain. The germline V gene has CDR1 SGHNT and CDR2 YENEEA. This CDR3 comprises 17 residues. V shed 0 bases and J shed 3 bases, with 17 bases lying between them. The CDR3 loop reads CASSLEKGLSFHYGYTF. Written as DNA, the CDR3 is TGTGCCAGCAGCTTAGAGAAGGGCTTGAGCTTCCACTATGGCTACACCTTC.

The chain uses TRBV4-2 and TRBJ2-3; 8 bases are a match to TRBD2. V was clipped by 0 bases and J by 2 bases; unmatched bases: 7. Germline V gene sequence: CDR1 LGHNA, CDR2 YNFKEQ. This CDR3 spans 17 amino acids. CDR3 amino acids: CASSQDLPGGDTDTQYF. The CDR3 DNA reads TGTGCCAGCAGCCAAGATCTCCCGGGGGGGGACACAGATACGCAGTATTTT.

The CDR3 sequence is CASSQEATGWFNTEAFF. The CDR3, as DNA: TGTGCCAGCAGCCAAGAGGCCACAGGGTGGTTTAACACTGAAGCTTTCTTT. V and J are TRBV3-1 (or the pseudogene TRBV3-2) and TRBJ1-1, with a tentative D call TRBD1 (6 bases). The germline V and J ends were trimmed by 0 bases and 2 bases, with 16 bases remaining between them. From germline, CDR1 is LGHDT and CDR2 YNNKEL (reference sequence). This CDR3 contains 17 residues.

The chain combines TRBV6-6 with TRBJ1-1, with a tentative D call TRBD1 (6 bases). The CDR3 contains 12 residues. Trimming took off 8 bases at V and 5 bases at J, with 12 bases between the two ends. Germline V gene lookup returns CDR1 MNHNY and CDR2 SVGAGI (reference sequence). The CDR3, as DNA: TGTGCCAGCGGAAGGGGGAGAACTGAAGCTTTCTTT. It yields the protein CASGRGRTEAFF.

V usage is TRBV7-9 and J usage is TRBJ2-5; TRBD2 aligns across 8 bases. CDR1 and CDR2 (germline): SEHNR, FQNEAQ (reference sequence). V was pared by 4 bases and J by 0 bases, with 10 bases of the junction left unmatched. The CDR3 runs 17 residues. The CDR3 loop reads CASSSPHRGGHQETQYF. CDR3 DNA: TGTGCCAGCAGCTCCCCCCACCGGGGGGGTCACCAAGAGACCCAGTACTTC.

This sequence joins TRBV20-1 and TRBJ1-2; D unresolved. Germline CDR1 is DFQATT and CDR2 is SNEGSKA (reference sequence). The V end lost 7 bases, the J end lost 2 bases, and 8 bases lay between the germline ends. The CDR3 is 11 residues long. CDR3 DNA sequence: TGCAGTGTAGGAGAAAACTATGGCTACACCTTC. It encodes CSVGENYGYTF.

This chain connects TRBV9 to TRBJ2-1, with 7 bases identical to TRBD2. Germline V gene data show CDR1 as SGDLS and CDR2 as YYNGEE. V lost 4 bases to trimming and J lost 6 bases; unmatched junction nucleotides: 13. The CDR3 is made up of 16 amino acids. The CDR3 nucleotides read TGTGCCAGCAGCAACCCGGGAGGCTGGTCCGGCAATGAGCAGTTCTTC. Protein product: CASSNPGGWSGNEQFF.

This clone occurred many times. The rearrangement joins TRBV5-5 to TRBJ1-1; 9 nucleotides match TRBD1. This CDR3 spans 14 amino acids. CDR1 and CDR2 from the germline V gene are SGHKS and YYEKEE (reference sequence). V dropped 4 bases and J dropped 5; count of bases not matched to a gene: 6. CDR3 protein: CASSVTGGGTEAFF. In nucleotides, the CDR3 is TGTGCCAGCAGCGTAACAGGGGGCGGGACTGAAGCTTTCTTT.

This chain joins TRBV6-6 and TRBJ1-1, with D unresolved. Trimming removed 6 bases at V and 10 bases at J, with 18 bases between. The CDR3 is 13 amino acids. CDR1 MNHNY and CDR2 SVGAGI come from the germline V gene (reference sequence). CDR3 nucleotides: TGTGCCAGCAGCCCCCCCGGGGAAACGAGAGCTTTCTTT. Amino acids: CASSPPGETRAFF.

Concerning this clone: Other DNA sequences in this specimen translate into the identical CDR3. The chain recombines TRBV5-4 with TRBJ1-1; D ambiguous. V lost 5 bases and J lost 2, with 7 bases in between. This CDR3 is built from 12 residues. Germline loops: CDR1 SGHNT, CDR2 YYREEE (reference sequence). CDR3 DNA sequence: TGTGCCAGCAGTACTGGTAACACTGAAGCTTTCTTT. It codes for CASSTGNTEAFF.